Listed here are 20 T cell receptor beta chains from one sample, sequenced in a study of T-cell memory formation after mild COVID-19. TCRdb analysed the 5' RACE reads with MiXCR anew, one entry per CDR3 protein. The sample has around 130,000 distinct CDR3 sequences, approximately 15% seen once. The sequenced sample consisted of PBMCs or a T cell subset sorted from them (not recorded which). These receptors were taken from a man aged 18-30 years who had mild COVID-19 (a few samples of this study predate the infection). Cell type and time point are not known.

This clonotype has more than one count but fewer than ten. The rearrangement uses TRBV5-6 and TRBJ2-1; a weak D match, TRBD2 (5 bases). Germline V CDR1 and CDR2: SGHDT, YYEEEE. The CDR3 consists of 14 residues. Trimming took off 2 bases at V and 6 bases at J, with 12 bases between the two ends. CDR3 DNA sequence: TGTGCCAGCAGCTTCAACCGGCGGGCCAATGAGCAGTTCTTC. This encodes CASSFNRRANEQFF.

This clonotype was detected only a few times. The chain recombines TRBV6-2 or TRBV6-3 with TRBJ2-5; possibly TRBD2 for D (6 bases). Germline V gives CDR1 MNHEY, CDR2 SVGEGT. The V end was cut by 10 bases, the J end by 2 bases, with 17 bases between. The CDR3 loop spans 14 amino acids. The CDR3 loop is CATRPRGIQETQYF. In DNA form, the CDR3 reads TGTGCCACCCGACCTCGGGGGATACAAGAGACCCAGTACTTC.

For the CDR3, the DNA is TGCAGCGTTCGACGGAACAGCGAGCAAGAGACCCAGTACTTC. Protein: CSVRRNSEQETQYF. The rearrangement uses TRBV29-1 and TRBJ2-5; no definite D call. The germline V gene has CDR1 SQVTM and CDR2 ANQGSEA. There are 14 residues in the CDR3. Trimming took 5 bases from V and 2 from J, leaving 15 bases between them.

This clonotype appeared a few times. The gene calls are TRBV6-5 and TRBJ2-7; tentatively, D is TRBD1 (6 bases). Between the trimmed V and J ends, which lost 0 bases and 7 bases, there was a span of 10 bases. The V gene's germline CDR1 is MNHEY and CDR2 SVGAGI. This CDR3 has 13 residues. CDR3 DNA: TGTGCCAGCAGTTACTCAGCGGACAGAGAGCAGTACGTC. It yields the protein CASSYSADREQYV.

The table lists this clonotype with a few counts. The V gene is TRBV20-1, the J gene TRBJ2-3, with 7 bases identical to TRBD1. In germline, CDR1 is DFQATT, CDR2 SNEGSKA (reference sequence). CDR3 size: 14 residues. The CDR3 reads CSVEGAGTQGTQYF. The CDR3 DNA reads TGCAGCGTCGAGGGGGCGGGCACACAGGGTACGCAGTATTTT.

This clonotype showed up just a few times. The CDR3 DNA sequence: TGTGCCAGCAGCTTAAACGGCTTAGAAGAGACCCAGTACTTC. It is translated as CASSLNGLEETQYF. V gene TRBV7-9 combines with J gene TRBJ2-5; D unresolved. Trimming pared 2 bases from V and 3 bases from J, leaving 10 bases between. The CDR3 is made up of 14 amino acids. Looked up from germline, CDR1 is SEHNR and CDR2 is FQNEAQ (reference sequence).

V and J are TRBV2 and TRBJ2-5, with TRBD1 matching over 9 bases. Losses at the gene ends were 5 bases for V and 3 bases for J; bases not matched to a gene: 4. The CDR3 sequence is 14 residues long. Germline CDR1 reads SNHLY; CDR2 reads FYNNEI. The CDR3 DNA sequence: TGTGCCAGCAGTACCGACAGGGGGGAAGAGACCCAGTACTTC. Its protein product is CASSTDRGEETQYF.

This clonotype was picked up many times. The CDR3 nucleotides are TGTGCCAGCAGCTTACCCCCCCGGGTTGAGCAGTTCTTC. Its protein is CASSLPPRVEQFF. The chain is built from TRBV7-2 and TRBJ2-1; no clear D. This CDR3 region has 13 residues. The germline gives CDR1 SGHTA, CDR2 FQGNSA. The V gene lost 2 bases and the J gene lost 9 bases, with 11 bases spanning the gap.

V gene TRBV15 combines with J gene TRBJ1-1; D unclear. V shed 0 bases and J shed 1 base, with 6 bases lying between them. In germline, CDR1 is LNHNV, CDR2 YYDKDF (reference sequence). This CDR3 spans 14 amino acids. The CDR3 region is CATSRDRQNTEAFF. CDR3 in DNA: TGTGCCACCAGCAGAGATAGACAGAACACTGAAGCTTTCTTT.

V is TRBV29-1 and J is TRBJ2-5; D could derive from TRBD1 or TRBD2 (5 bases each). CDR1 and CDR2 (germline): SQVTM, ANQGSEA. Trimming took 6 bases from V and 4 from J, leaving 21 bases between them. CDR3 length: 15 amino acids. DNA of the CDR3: TGCAGCGTGCCTCGGGGACCCGGAGGACGAGAGACCCAGTACTTC. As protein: CSVPRGPGGRETQYF. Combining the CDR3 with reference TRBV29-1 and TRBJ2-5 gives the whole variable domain SAVISQKPSRDICQRGTSLTIQCQVDSQVTMMFWYRQQPGQSLTLIATANQGSEATYESGFVIDKFPISRPNLTFSTLTVSNMSPEDSSIYLCSVPRGPGGRETQYFGPGTRLLVL.

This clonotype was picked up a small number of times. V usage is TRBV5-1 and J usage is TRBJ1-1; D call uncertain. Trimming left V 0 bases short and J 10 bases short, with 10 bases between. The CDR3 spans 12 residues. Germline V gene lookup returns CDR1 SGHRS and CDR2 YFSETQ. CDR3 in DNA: TGCGCCAGCAGCTTGGAGGGTGTCGGAGCTTTCTTT. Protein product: CASSLEGVGAFF.

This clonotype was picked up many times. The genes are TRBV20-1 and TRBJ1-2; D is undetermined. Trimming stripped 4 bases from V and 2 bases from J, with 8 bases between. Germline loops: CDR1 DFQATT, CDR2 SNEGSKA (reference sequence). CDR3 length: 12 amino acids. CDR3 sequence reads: CSATRENYGYTF. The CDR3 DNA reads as TGCAGTGCTACTCGGGAGAACTATGGCTACACCTTC.

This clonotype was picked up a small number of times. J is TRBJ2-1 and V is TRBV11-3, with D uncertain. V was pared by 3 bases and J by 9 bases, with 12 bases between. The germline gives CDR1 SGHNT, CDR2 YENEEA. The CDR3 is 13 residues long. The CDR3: CASSFIPEGEQFF. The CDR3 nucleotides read TGTGCCAGCAGCTTTATCCCCGAAGGTGAGCAGTTCTTC.

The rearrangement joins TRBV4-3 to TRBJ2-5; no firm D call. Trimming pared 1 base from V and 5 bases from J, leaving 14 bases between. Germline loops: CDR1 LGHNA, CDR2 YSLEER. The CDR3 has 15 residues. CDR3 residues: CASSQGLAARETQYF. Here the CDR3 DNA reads TGCGCCAGCAGCCAAGGTCTCGCGGCGCGGGAGACCCAGTACTTC.

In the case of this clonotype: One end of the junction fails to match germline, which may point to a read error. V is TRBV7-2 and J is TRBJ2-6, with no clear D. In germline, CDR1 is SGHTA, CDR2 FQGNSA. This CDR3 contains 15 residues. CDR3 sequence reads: CVSSWQVLPGNVLTF. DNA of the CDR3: TGTGTCAGCAGCTGGCAGGTCCTTCCCGGCAACGTCCTGACTTTC. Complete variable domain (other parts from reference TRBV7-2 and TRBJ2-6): GAGVSQSPSNKVTEKGKDVELRCDPISGHTALYWYRQSLGQGLEFLIYFQGNSAPDKSGLPSDRFSAERTGGSVSTLTIQRTQQEDSAVYLCVSSWQVLPGNVLTFGAGSRLTVL.

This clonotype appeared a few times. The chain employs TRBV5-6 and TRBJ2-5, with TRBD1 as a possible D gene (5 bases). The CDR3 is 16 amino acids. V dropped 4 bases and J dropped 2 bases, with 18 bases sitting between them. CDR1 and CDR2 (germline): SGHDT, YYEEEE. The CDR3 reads CASSPWGLLRQETQYF. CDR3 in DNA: TGTGCCAGCAGCCCCTGGGGCCTGCTAAGGCAAGAGACCCAGTACTTC.

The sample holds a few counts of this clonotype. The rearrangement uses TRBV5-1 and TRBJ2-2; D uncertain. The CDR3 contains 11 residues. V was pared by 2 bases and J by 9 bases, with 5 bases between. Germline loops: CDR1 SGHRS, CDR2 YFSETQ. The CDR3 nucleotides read TGCGCCAGCAGCTTCTCTCGGGAGCTGTTTTTT. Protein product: CASSFSRELFF.

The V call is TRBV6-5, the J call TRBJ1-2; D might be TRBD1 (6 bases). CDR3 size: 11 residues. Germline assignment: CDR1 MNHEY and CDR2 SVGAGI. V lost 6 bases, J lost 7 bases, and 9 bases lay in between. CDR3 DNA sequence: TGTGCCAGCAGAAGGGGGGGTGGCTACACCTTC. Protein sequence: CASRRGGGYTF.

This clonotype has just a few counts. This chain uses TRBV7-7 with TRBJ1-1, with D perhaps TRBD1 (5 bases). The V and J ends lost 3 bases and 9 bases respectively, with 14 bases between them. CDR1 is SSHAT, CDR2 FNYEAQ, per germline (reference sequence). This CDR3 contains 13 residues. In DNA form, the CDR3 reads TGTGCCAGCAGCTTCGGGACCGGGACTAAAGCTTTCTTT. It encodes CASSFGTGTKAFF.

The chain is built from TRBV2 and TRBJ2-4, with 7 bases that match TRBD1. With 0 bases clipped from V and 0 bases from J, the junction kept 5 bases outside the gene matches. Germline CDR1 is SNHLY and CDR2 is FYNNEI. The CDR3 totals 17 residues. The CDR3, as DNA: TGTGCCAGCAGTGAAGCCCTCGACAGGGTAGCCAAAAACATTCAGTACTTC. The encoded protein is CASSEALDRVAKNIQYF.